This T cell receptor (beta chain) is drawn from a study of cytomegalovirus exposure and HLA in healthy donors. Germline loops: CDR1 SGHTS, CDR2 YDEGEE. This CDR3 is built from 17 residues. The V and J ends lost 2 bases and 3 bases respectively, with 19 bases between them. With respect to this clone: Its antigen is undetermined.

With 60 Vbeta and 13 Jbeta primers, the PCR was carried out. Some clones are missing from TCRdb's copy, which holds only in-frame ones; the method was immunoSEQ multiplex PCR. The sample consists of some 200,000 clones, 80% to 90% of them appearing once. Study-level points and caveats: A later analysis reportedly found that, within productive TCRs, an Asian-associated ancestry cluster had fewer N-insertions than the mean observed across the roughly 700 donors.

The chain combines TRBV5-8 with TRBJ2-3, with D perhaps TRBD1 (6 bases). Sequencing input: PBMCs. The sequence derives from a woman aged 18 to 35 in good health and CMV-seronegative. CDR3 bases: TGTGCCAGCAGCTTCCCCCTTGGGGCAGGGGTGACAGATACGCAGTATTTT. The encoded protein is CASSFPLGAGVTDTQYF.